The 5 T cell receptor beta chains given below trace back to one sample, sequenced in a study of blood T cell repertoires in COVID-19. Generated by immunoSEQ multiplex PCR, the TCRdb table keeps only in-frame clones and is missing some. This table has more than 95,000 clones, around four fifths appearing once. Material: peripheral blood. Receptors were obtained from a man older than 75 with COVID-19, enrolled during active disease.

The V gene is TRBV28, the J gene TRBJ1-2; 7 bases are a match to TRBD1. The CDR3 covers 13 residues. Trimming removed 5 bases from V and 4 bases from J; junction bases left unmatched: 4. CDR1 is MDHEN and CDR2 is SYDVKM in the germline V gene. DNA for the CDR3: TGTGCCAGCAGTACGACAGGGTTCTATGGCTACACCTTC. This sequence encodes CASSTTGFYGYTF.

The chain recombines TRBV7-3 with TRBJ1-2, with 7 positions matching TRBD1. V trimming: 5 bases; J trimming: 5 bases; junction bases outside the gene matches: 5. The CDR3 contains 13 residues. Germline V CDR1 and CDR2: SGHTA, FQGTGA. CDR3 residues: CASSPRQGYGYTF. The CDR3 DNA reads TGTGCCAGCAGCCCCCGACAGGGTTATGGCTACACCTTC.

CDR3 loop: CASTMGTSGSYNEQFF. CDR3 coding DNA: TGTGCCAGCACTATGGGGACTAGCGGCTCCTACAATGAGCAGTTCTTC. The chain couples TRBV5-4 to TRBJ2-1, with 11 bases identical to TRBD2. The germline gives CDR1 SGHNT, CDR2 YYREEE (reference sequence). CDR3 length: 16 amino acids. J gave up 0 bases and V 6 bases, and 5 bases lay outside the gene matches.

V gene TRBV7-2 combines with J gene TRBJ1-5, with no clear D. The germline gives CDR1 SGHTA, CDR2 FQGNSA. The length of the CDR3 is 12 residues. V was cut by 5 bases and J by 12 bases, with 14 bases left in between. As DNA, the CDR3 is TGTGCCAGCAGCCTTGACGCCTCGGGCCAGCATTTT. Its translation is CASSLDASGQHF. Full variable domain (outside the CDR3, taken from reference TRBV7-2 and TRBJ1-5): GAGVSQSPSNKVTEKGKDVELRCDPISGHTALYWYRQSLGQGLEFLIYFQGNSAPDKSGLPSDRFSAERTGGSVSTLTIQRTQQEDSAVYLCASSLDASGQHFGDGTRLSIL.

This rearrangement joins TRBV5-6 to TRBJ2-7, with TRBD2 as a possible D gene (5 bases). Germline assignment: CDR1 SGHDT and CDR2 YYEEEE. V lost 2 bases and J 6 bases, leaving 15 bases between the germline ends. The CDR3 is made up of 14 amino acids. CDR3 nucleotides: TGTGCCAGCAGCTTTCGGGATGGGCTAGGCGAGCAGTACTTC. Encoded protein: CASSFRDGLGEQYF.